This is a list of T cell receptor beta chains from one sample in a study of cytomegalovirus exposure and HLA in healthy donors. The assay was immunoSEQ multiplex PCR, and TCRdb's table has in-frame clones only and misses some. This sample has roughly 180,000 clones; nearly 80% occur once, and the top ten carry approximately 2.9%. The sequenced sample consisted of PBMCs. All receptors come from a female donor in good health and CMV-seronegative. The CDR3 runs from the conserved cysteine through the conserved F or W. D genes are given only for firm matches. Clone size is stated in some rows and not others, as once, few, many or a class when expanded.

TRBJ2-7	TRBD2	TRBV27	once	TGTGCCAGCAGTTATGTCAGGGGAGCGGGAGGGCCCTACGAGCAGTACTTC	CASSYVRGAGGPYEQYF
TRBJ2-3	TRBD1	TRBV2	.	TGTGCCAGCAGTACAGGGGGCTTGGATACGCAGTATTTT	CASSTGGLDTQYF
TRBJ2-7	.	TRBV28	.	TGTGCCAGCAGTTTATTTGAGGGAACCTACGAGCAGTACTTC	CASSLFEGTYEQYF
TRBJ1-2	TRBD1	TRBV2	.	TGTGCCATAGGGACAGCTAACTATGGCTACACCTTC	CAIGTANYGYTF
TRBJ1-1	.	TRBV19	.	TGTGCCAGTAAGGGGTCGGGAGCAAACACTGAAGCTTTCTTT	CASKGSGANTEAFF
TRBJ2-3	.	TRBV9	.	TGTGCCAGCAGCGTAGAGGGGGGGGCAGATACGCAGTATTTT	CASSVEGGADTQYF
TRBJ1-2	.	TRBV27	.	TGTGCCAGCAGTTTGGAAGGGGCGGGCTACACCTTC	CASSLEGAGYTF
TRBJ1-1	TRBD1	TRBV5-6	.	TGTGCCAGCAGCCTGGACAGGGTGGTCACTGAAGCTTTCTTT	CASSLDRVVTEAFF
TRBJ1-2	.	TRBV30	.	TGTGCCTGGAGTGTACGGGGGATTGGATATGGCTACACCTTC	CAWSVRGIGYGYTF
TRBJ1-2	TRBD1	TRBV11-2	.	TGTGCCAGCAGCGCTTGGGACAGCCGGCGCATTAACTATGGCTACACCTTC	CASSAWDSRRINYGYTF
TRBJ2-3	.	TRBV4-2	.	TGTGCCAGCAGCCCCCGAGAGCGGGCAGATACGCAGTATTTT	CASSPRERADTQYF
TRBJ2-7	TRBD1	TRBV28	.	TGTGCCAGCAGTTTAGAGTCGGGACAGGGACACGAGCAGTACTTC	CASSLESGQGHEQYF
TRBJ2-3	TRBD2	TRBV4-2	few	TGTGCCAGCAGCAAGACTAGCGGGGGGGCAACAGATACGCAGTATTTT	CASSKTSGGATDTQYF
TRBJ2-5	.	TRBV7-9	.	TGTGCCAGCAGCGTTGGGGCAGGTAGAGAGACCCAGTACTTC	CASSVGAGRETQYF
TRBJ2-2	TRBD1	TRBV30	.	TGTGCCCGGGACAGGGGCAGAACCGGGGAGCTGTTTTTT	CARDRGRTGELFF
TRBJ2-7	TRBD1	TRBV5-1	.	TGCGCCAGCAGCTTCACAGGGGAGAACTACGAGCAGTACTTC	CASSFTGENYEQYF
TRBJ1-2	.	TRBV9	.	TGTGCCAGCAGCGTAGAACCCGGGAGAGAGGGCTACACCTTC	CASSVEPGREGYTF
TRBJ2-3	TRBD1	TRBV2	.	TGTGCCAGCAGTGATAAGACAGGGAGCACAGATACGCAGTATTTT	CASSDKTGSTDTQYF
TRBJ1-1	TRBD1	TRBV7-9	.	TGTGCCAGTAGCTCGGACAGGGGCTACACTGAAGCTTTCTTT	CASSSDRGYTEAFF
TRBJ2-1	TRBD1	TRBV7-7	.	TGTGCTAGCAGCGCGGGACAGGGAGGTAGGAATGAGCAGTTCTTC	CASSAGQGGRNEQFF
TRBJ2-7	TRBD2	TRBV10-3	.	TGTGCCATCAGTGGACTAGCGGGAGTACAGCCCTCCTACGAGCAGTACTTC	CAISGLAGVQPSYEQYF
TRBJ1-2	.	TRBV6-6	.	TGTGCCAGCAGTCTTAGGACAGATGGCTACACCTTC	CASSLRTDGYTF
TRBJ1-1	TRBD1	TRBV7-9	.	TGTGCCAGCAGCTTATCCATAGGGGGCGCGCCCGCTTTCTTT	CASSLSIGGAPAFF
TRBJ2-3	TRBD2	TRBV7-9	once	TGTGCCAGCAGCTCGCCCCCGGGACTAGCAACAGATACGCAGTATTTT	CASSSPPGLATDTQYF
TRBJ1-2	TRBD1	TRBV5-1	.	TGCGCCAGCAGCTTGGTGGACAGGGCCCCTTACACCTTC	CASSLVDRAPYTF
TRBJ1-2	.	TRBV5-6	.	TGTGCCAGCAGCTTGAAACAGGGAATTCTCTATGGCTACACCTTC	CASSLKQGILYGYTF
TRBJ2-2	TRBD1	TRBV15	.	TGTGCCACCAGCAGAGAACGGGGCAGGGGGCCCGGGGAGCTGTTTTTT	CATSRERGRGPGELFF
TRBJ2-5	.	TRBV5-4	.	TGTGCCAGCAGCCCGGATCAGGGGGAGACCCAGTACTTC	CASSPDQGETQYF
TRBJ2-1	TRBD1	TRBV5-1	.	TGCGCCAGCAGCTTGGACAGGGGTTGGGATGAGCAGTTCTTC	CASSLDRGWDEQFF
TRBJ2-7	TRBD2	TRBV28	.	TGTGCCAGCAGTTCCTCTAGCGGGAGAATCGAGCAGTACTTC	CASSSSSGRIEQYF
TRBJ1-3	.	TRBV9	.	TGTGCCAGCAGCGTAGATTTACTAACTGGAAACACCATATATTTT	CASSVDLLTGNTIYF
TRBJ1-6	TRBD1	TRBV6-6	.	TGTGCCAGCAGCATGACAGGGAATAATTCACCCCTCCACTTT	CASSMTGNNSPLHF
TRBJ1-1	.	TRBV5-1	.	TGCGCCAGCAGTTCCAGCGGGGGGCCTCAGACTGAAGCTTTCTTT	CASSSSGGPQTEAFF
TRBJ2-1	.	TRBV7-2	.	TGTGCCAGCAGCCAGGGGGCGGGAGTCAACGAGCAGTTCTTC	CASSQGAGVNEQFF
TRBJ2-2	TRBD2	TRBV29-1	.	TGCAGCGCAAGGGAAGCGGGAGGATTCACCGGGGAGCTGTTTTTT	CSAREAGGFTGELFF
TRBJ2-1	.	TRBV7-6	.	TGTGCCAGCAGCGCAGTGAGAGCGTCCTACAATGAGCAGTTCTTC	CASSAVRASYNEQFF
TRBJ2-1	TRBD1	TRBV5-1	once	TGCGCCAGCAGCTTCGGGACAGATTACAATGAGCAGTTCTTC	CASSFGTDYNEQFF
TRBJ2-7	.	TRBV5-1	.	TGCGCCAGCAGCGGGGCGGAGAACTACGAGCAGTACTTC	CASSGAENYEQYF
TRBJ2-3	.	TRBV5-1	.	TGCGCCAGCAGCAGCCGACAGGACCCTAGCACAGATACGCAGTATTTT	CASSSRQDPSTDTQYF
TRBJ1-1	TRBD1	TRBV20-1	.	TGCAGTGTAGCAGGGGGTCTTGCAGCTTTCTTT	CSVAGGLAAFF
TRBJ2-7	TRBD1	TRBV15	.	TGTGCCACCAGCGTAGGAGGGACAGGCTCCTACGAGCAGTACTTC	CATSVGGTGSYEQYF
TRBJ2-7	TRBD2	TRBV7-8	.	TGTGCCAGCAGCTTGAATATAGGCGGGAGCCCCGAGCAGTACTTC	CASSLNIGGSPEQYF
TRBJ2-3	TRBD2	TRBV9	.	TGTGCCAGCAACGGCGGGAGGACCACAGATACGCAGTATTTT	CASNGGRTTDTQYF
TRBJ1-3	.	TRBV7-8	.	TGTGCCAGCAGCTTTACGGGTCCTGGAAACACCATATATTTT	CASSFTGPGNTIYF
TRBJ2-7	TRBD1	TRBV6-5	.	TGTGCCAGCAGTTACTCCCCGACAGGGGATTTATACGAGCAGTACTTC	CASSYSPTGDLYEQYF
TRBJ2-5	.	TRBV10-3	.	TGTGCCATCAGTGAGTTGGGGGCTGGAGGAGAGACCCAGTACTTC	CAISELGAGGETQYF
TRBJ1-1	.	TRBV7-9	.	TGTTCCAGCAGCTTCATGGGGACTAACACTGAAGCTTTCTTT	CSSSFMGTNTEAFF
TRBJ2-5	TRBD2	TRBV5-1	.	TGCGCCAGCAGCGCCCCGGGCCGGCGGTCTAGCGGATTCTATCAAGAGACCCAGTACTTC	CASSAPGRRSSGFYQETQYF
TRBJ1-3	TRBD1	TRBV19	.	TGTGCCAGTAGCCACAGGGGGCTATCTGGAAACACCATATATTTT	CASSHRGLSGNTIYF
TRBJ2-3	.	TRBV30	.	TGTGCCTGGAGTGCCTCTAGCGCAGATACGCAGTATTTT	CAWSASSADTQYF
TRBJ1-1	.	TRBV29-1	few	TGCAGCGTTGCCCACGCCAGGATTTTGAACACTGAAGCTTTCTTT	CSVAHARILNTEAFF
TRBJ2-1	TRBD2	TRBV7-9	once	TGTGCCAGCAGCTTAGGACTAGCGGGAGGCAGTTCCTACAATGAGCAGTTCTTC	CASSLGLAGGSSYNEQFF
TRBJ2-3	.	TRBV2	.	TGTGCCGCGGGACCGACGCTAAGCACAGATACGCAGTATTTT	CAAGPTLSTDTQYF
TRBJ2-1	.	TRBV4-3	.	TGCGCCAGCAGCCAAGCAAGGGGTTTGACCCTAGGGGTGAATGAGCAGTTCTTC	CASSQARGLTLGVNEQFF
TRBJ1-4	TRBD1	TRBV11-3	.	TGTGCCAGCAGCCCGGACAGGGACGATGAAAAACTGTTTTTT	CASSPDRDDEKLFF